These 14 T cell receptor beta chains came from one sample sequenced in a study of beta chain features in type 1 diabetes (dated by TCRdb to between 2018 and 2020). Findings and caveats that apply to the study as a whole: A moderate but significant shortening of TCRB CDR3 length was observed in type 1 diabetes patients in all four CD4+ subsets.

The receptor library was made with the immunoSEQ multiplex PCR assay. All of the isolated RNA was reverse transcribed with the High Capacity cDNA Reverse Transcription Kit, so expressed TCRB transcripts were sequenced. TCRdb's version of the immuneACCESS table is confined to in-frame rearrangements and falls short of the full clone set. An unresolved V gene accounts for under half of the shortfall where checked; the remainder is of unknown origin. In this sample the table shows about 340,000 clones, 13% of which occur a single time. The ten biggest clones cover about 0.016% of the sample. These receptors have no known antigen. The specimen sequenced was naive CD4+ T cells from blood. The cell subset or site label corresponds to: true naive CD4+ T cells. These receptors all come from a woman aged 18-29 years with type 1 diabetes.

This clone was observed a handful of times. The rearrangement uses TRBV27 and TRBJ2-1, with 8 bases lining up with TRBD2. Germline V gene sequence: CDR1 MNHEY, CDR2 SMNVEV (reference sequence). The CDR3 loop spans 15 amino acids. V trimming: 4 bases; J trimming: 7 bases; junction bases outside the gene matches: 9. The chain's CDR3 is CASSSPSGRGNEQFF. The DNA for the CDR3 is TGTGCCAGCAGTTCCCCCAGCGGGAGAGGTAATGAGCAGTTCTTC.

The table lists this clone with a few counts. This chain joins TRBV5-1 and TRBJ2-3; possibly TRBD2 for D (5 bases). The CDR3 totals 15 residues. The V end was cut by 4 bases, the J end by 3 bases, with 15 bases between. The V gene's germline CDR1 is SGHRS and CDR2 YFSETQ. CDR3 nucleotide sequence: TGCGCCAGCAGCCCGGGTTCGGGGTGGACAGATACGCAGTATTTT. This sequence encodes CASSPGSGWTDTQYF.

This clone was seen a few times. The chain combines TRBV2 with TRBJ1-1; D is uncertain. This CDR3 has 14 residues. Germline CDR1 and CDR2: SNHLY and FYNNEI. The germline V and J ends were trimmed by 6 bases and 0 bases, with 11 bases remaining between them. CDR3 nucleotides: TGTGCCAGCAGCCCCAATAGAATGAACACTGAAGCTTTCTTT. Translation: CASSPNRMNTEAFF.

V is TRBV25-1 and J is TRBJ1-2, with D uncertain. Germline lookup yields CDR1 MGHDK and CDR2 SYGVNS. V lost 1 base to trimming and J lost 2 bases, with 8 bases between them. This CDR3 contains 14 residues. This chain's CDR3 is CASSESSRNYGYTF. Here the CDR3 DNA reads TGTGCCAGCAGTGAATCGAGCCGGAACTATGGCTACACCTTC.

This clone was detected only a few times. The chain recombines TRBV27 with TRBJ1-3; 11 nucleotides match TRBD1. There are 12 residues in the CDR3. Trimming cost V 8 bases and J 7 bases; bases outside gene matches: 1. Looked up from germline, CDR1 is MNHEY and CDR2 is SMNVEV (reference sequence). CDR3 in DNA: TGTGCCAGCGGGGACAGGGGGAACACCATATATTTT. It yields the protein CASGDRGNTIYF.

This clone has a single count. The chain links TRBV27 to TRBJ2-1; no firm D call. Germline lookup yields CDR1 MNHEY and CDR2 SMNVEV (reference sequence). This CDR3 has 12 residues. V was cut by 5 bases and J by 4 bases, with 6 bases left in between. CDR3 loop: CASSSLYNEQFF. The CDR3 DNA follows: TGTGCCAGCAGTAGCCTTTACAATGAGCAGTTCTTC.

The chain employs TRBV7-2 and TRBJ2-5; weak D call: TRBD1 (5 bases). Germline CDR1 is SGHTA and CDR2 is FQGNSA. The CDR3 consists of 14 residues. Trimming removed 0 bases from V and 4 bases from J, with 9 bases in between. CDR3 sequence (DNA): TGTGCCAGCAGCTTAGCTTACAGGCCAGAGACCCAGTACTTC. It yields the protein CASSLAYRPETQYF.

This clone was recorded a few times. V gene TRBV18 combines with J gene TRBJ2-1; TRBD1 is a possible D gene (6 bases). V was shortened by 1 base and J by 3 bases, with 13 bases between the two germline ends. The CDR3 contains 16 residues. Germline values: CDR1 KGHSH, CDR2 LQKENI. Written as DNA, the CDR3 is TGTGCCAGCTCACCACTGTTAGGGACACTCTACAATGAGCAGTTCTTC. This sequence encodes CASSPLLGTLYNEQFF.

The chain carries TRBV4-3 and TRBJ2-3, with 7 bases identical to TRBD1. The CDR3 contains 13 residues. Germline lookup yields CDR1 LGHNA and CDR2 YSLEER. Trimming removed 4 bases from V and 4 bases from J; junction bases left unmatched: 2. CDR3 sequence (DNA): TGCGCCAGCAGCCTGCAGGGGGCAGATACGCAGTATTTT. Its translation is CASSLQGADTQYF.

The CDR3 coding sequence is TGTGCCAGCAGCGTGGAAGGACTAGCGTCCTTCTACGAGCAGTACTTC. Encoded protein: CASSVEGLASFYEQYF. The rearrangement uses TRBV9 and TRBJ2-7; 9 bases are a match to TRBD2. Per germline, CDR1 SGDLS and CDR2 YYNGEE. Trimming took 2 bases from V and 3 from J; bases not matched to a gene: 9. The CDR3 length is 16 residues.

With regard to this clone: Other DNA sequences from this sample encode an identical CDR3 as well. The gene calls are TRBV7-2 and TRBJ2-7, with a possible D match to TRBD1 (5 bases). The V end lost 1 base, the J end lost 1 base, and 11 bases lay between the germline ends. From germline, CDR1 is SGHTA and CDR2 FQGNSA. CDR3 size: 15 residues. As DNA, the CDR3 is TGTGCCAGCAGCTTAGTGGGGCGCGGATCCTACGAGCAGTACTTC. Its protein product is CASSLVGRGSYEQYF.

The rearrangement joins TRBV11-2 to TRBJ2-7, with a tentative D call TRBD2 (6 bases). Germline V CDR1 and CDR2: SGHAT, FQNNGV. V was clipped by 5 bases and J by 6 bases, with 14 bases between them. The CDR3 is made up of 13 amino acids. The CDR3: CASSGGIAGEQYV. CDR3 DNA sequence: TGTGCCAGCAGCGGAGGGATCGCGGGCGAGCAGTACGTC.

The genes are TRBV18 and TRBJ2-1, with 14 bases that match TRBD2. This CDR3 is built from 15 residues. The germline V gene has CDR1 KGHSH and CDR2 LQKENI. V was clipped by 6 bases and J by 5 bases; unmatched bases: 3. The CDR3 here is CASSPGLAGDNEQFF. The CDR3 bases are TGTGCCAGCTCGCCGGGACTAGCGGGAGACAATGAGCAGTTCTTC.

The CDR3 DNA follows: TGTGCCTGGAGTGTATCCTGGACAGGGAGTCCCTACGAGCAGTACTTC. The encoded protein is CAWSVSWTGSPYEQYF. V is TRBV30 and J is TRBJ2-7; 8 positions agree with TRBD1. V trimming: 0 bases; J trimming: 2 bases; junction bases outside the gene matches: 9. CDR1 GTSNPN and CDR2 SVGIG come from the germline V gene (reference sequence). This CDR3 has 16 amino acids.